These 9 T cell receptor beta chains were sequenced from one sample in a study of blood T cell repertoires in COVID-19. Method: immunoSEQ multiplex PCR; TCRdb's copy keeps in-frame clones and lacks some. This sample has tens of thousands of clones, with less than 90% found just once. Input material: peripheral blood. Receptors were obtained from a man over 45 with acute or convalescent COVID-19.

This clone was observed once. This chain joins TRBV5-5 and TRBJ1-2, with 7 bases fitting TRBD1. Unmatched junction bases numbered 15, after V lost 0 bases and J lost 1 base. The CDR3 runs 19 residues. CDR1 is SGHKS and CDR2 is YYEKEE in the germline V gene (reference sequence). This CDR3 reads CASSLAVLTGHLRNYGYTF. The DNA of the CDR3 is TGTGCCAGCAGCTTGGCTGTGTTGACAGGGCATCTTCGTAACTATGGCTACACCTTC.

The chain links TRBV7-9 to TRBJ2-7; the match to TRBD1 covers 7 bases. Germline trimming cut 6 bases from V and 0 bases from J; bases unmatched to any gene: 5. This CDR3 is 14 amino acids long. Germline V gene sequence: CDR1 SEHNR, CDR2 FQNEAQ (reference sequence). CDR3 nucleotide sequence: TGTGCCAGCAGACCGGGACAGAGCTCCTACGAGCAGTACTTC. This codes for CASRPGQSSYEQYF.

V gene TRBV6-2 or TRBV6-3 combines with J gene TRBJ1-6; 7 bases are shared with TRBD1. The CDR3 consists of 14 residues. V gave up 5 bases and J gave up 6 bases; unmatched junction bases: 4. From germline, CDR1 is MNHEY and CDR2 SVGEGT. The CDR3 here is CASSPGQFNSPLHF. The CDR3 DNA is TGTGCCAGCAGTCCGGGACAGTTTAATTCACCCCTCCACTTT.

This clone has just a few counts. The chain joins TRBV28 to TRBJ1-5; weak D call: TRBD1 (5 bases). V was pared by 5 bases and J by 6 bases, with 17 bases between. The CDR3 has 15 residues. Per the germline V gene, CDR1 is MDHEN and CDR2 is SYDVKM. CDR3 sequence (DNA): TGTGCCAGCAGTGCCGCCAGGGCCCGAGGTCAGCCCCAGCATTTT. Residues: CASSAARARGQPQHF. Full variable domain (outside the CDR3, taken from reference TRBV28 and TRBJ1-5): DVKVTQSSRYLVKRTGEKVFLECVQDMDHENMFWYRQDPGLGLRLIYFSYDVKMKEKGDIPEGYSVSREKKERFSLILESASTNQTSMYLCASSAARARGQPQHFGDGTRLSIL.

The DNA of the CDR3 is TGTGCCTGGAGCCAGGGGGATAGAGAGACCCAGTACTTC. This codes for CAWSQGDRETQYF. This rearrangement joins TRBV30 to TRBJ2-5; 7 bases align to TRBD1. Germline V CDR1 and CDR2: GTSNPN, SVGIG (reference sequence). J was trimmed by 4 bases and V by 3 bases; bases with no gene match: 5. The CDR3 extends over 13 amino acids.

This chain links TRBV7-9 with TRBJ2-2; D is unclear. Germline lookup yields CDR1 SEHNR and CDR2 FQNEAQ (reference sequence). V gave up 8 bases and J gave up 3 bases, with 7 bases separating them. The CDR3 extends over 12 amino acids. The CDR3 DNA sequence: TGTGCCAGCCGCGCGTACACCGGGGAGCTGTTTTTT. It translates to CASRAYTGELFF. Full variable domain (rest looked up from reference TRBV7-9 and TRBJ2-2): DTGVSQNPRHKITKRGQNVTFRCDPISEHNRLYWYRQTLGQGPEFLTYFQNEAQLEKSRLLSDRFSAERPKGSFSTLEIQRTEQGDSAMYLCASRAYTGELFFGEGSRLTVL.

This clone was observed a few times. The rearrangement links TRBV19 to TRBJ1-2; TRBD1 agrees at 9 bases. The trim removed 5 bases at V and 4 bases at J, leaving 14 bases unmatched. Germline CDR1 reads LNHDA; CDR2 reads SQIVND (reference sequence). This CDR3 contains 17 residues. This chain's CDR3 is CASSRWQGQGQVYGYTF. The CDR3 DNA reads TGTGCCAGTAGTCGATGGCAGGGACAGGGCCAAGTCTATGGCTACACCTTC. The full variable domain, its missing parts supplied by reference TRBV19 and TRBJ1-2, is DGGITQSPKYLFRKEGQNVTLSCEQNLNHDAMYWYRQDPGQGLRLIYYSQIVNDFQKGDIAEGYSVSREKKESFPLTVTSAQKNPTAFYLCASSRWQGQGQVYGYTFGSGTRLTVV.

This chain uses TRBV28 with TRBJ1-2; unclear D gene. V lost 8 bases to trimming and J lost 8 bases, with 15 bases between them. Germline V gene sequence: CDR1 MDHEN, CDR2 SYDVKM. The CDR3 length is 12 residues. The CDR3 sequence is CASLQASAGYTF. CDR3 DNA: TGTGCCAGCCTCCAGGCATCTGCGGGCTACACCTTC.

The V and J genes are TRBV7-2 and TRBJ2-7; D may be TRBD1 (6 bases). Per the germline V gene, CDR1 is SGHTA and CDR2 is FQGNSA. The V and J ends lost 1 base and 5 bases respectively, with 12 bases between them. CDR3 length: 14 residues. CDR3: CASSLGGQRNEQYF. DNA for the CDR3: TGTGCCAGCAGCTTAGGGGGACAAAGAAACGAGCAGTACTTC.